Presented here are 11 T cell receptor beta chains from one specimen sequenced in a study of control samples from healthy donors and cancer patients. Sequenced by immunoSEQ multiplex PCR; TCRdb stores in-frame clones only, minus some. The sample holds roughly 120,000 clones, roughly 90% seen once. The specimen sequenced was blood. These receptors all come from a man aged 50 or older in good health.

This clone was counted at least ten times. The chain has TRBV2 and TRBJ1-6, with 9 bases lining up with TRBD1. This CDR3 comprises 15 residues. Germline-derived CDR1 and CDR2 are SNHLY and FYNNEI. V shed 10 bases and J 1 base; nucleotides not matched to a gene: 5. The CDR3 protein is CATEQGASYNSPLHF. The DNA of the CDR3 is TGTGCCACTGAACAGGGGGCGTCCTATAATTCACCCCTCCACTTT.

The chain links TRBV6-4 to TRBJ1-1; D gene uncertain. Germline CDR1 MRHNA, CDR2 SNTAGT. The CDR3 is 13 residues long. Deletions cut 5 bases from V and 0 bases from J, with 7 bases between. Here the CDR3 DNA reads TGTGCCAGCAGTTCCCATTTGAACACTGAAGCTTTCTTT. The encoded protein is CASSSHLNTEAFF.

The CDR3 DNA reads as TGTGCCAGCAGCTCGGGGGGACCAAATGAAAAACTGTTTTTT. Residues: CASSSGGPNEKLFF. The gene calls are TRBV7-2 and TRBJ1-4; D might be TRBD1 (5 bases). There are 14 residues in the CDR3. Looked up from germline, CDR1 is SGHTA and CDR2 is FQGNSA. V dropped 4 bases and J dropped 5 bases, with 11 bases sitting between them.

V gene TRBV15 combines with J gene TRBJ1-1; no clear D. CDR3 length equals 14 residues. The germline CDR1 and CDR2 sequences are LNHNV and YYDKDF (reference sequence). V lost 0 bases, J lost 1 base, and 6 bases lay in between. CDR3 protein: CATSRETANTEAFF. Here the CDR3 DNA reads TGTGCCACCAGCAGAGAAACGGCGAACACTGAAGCTTTCTTT.

The chain is built from TRBV5-1 and TRBJ1-2; D is perhaps TRBD1 (6 bases). Trimming shortened V by 0 bases and J by 5 bases, and 11 bases separated the two germline ends. The CDR3 has 14 amino acids. Germline V gene data show CDR1 as SGHRS and CDR2 as YFSETQ. The CDR3 region has the DNA TGCGCCAGCAGCTTGGAAGGGGGAGGATATGGCTACACCTTC. Protein sequence: CASSLEGGGYGYTF.

V usage is TRBV19 and J usage is TRBJ2-3; D is perhaps TRBD1 (6 bases). Trimming cost V 5 bases and J 4 bases, with 19 bases left between them. Germline V CDR1 and CDR2: LNHDA, SQIVND (reference sequence). The CDR3 sequence is 16 residues long. CDR3 sequence: CASSVHRVGIADTQYF. CDR3 sequence (DNA): TGTGCCAGTAGTGTCCACAGGGTGGGTATCGCAGATACGCAGTATTTT.

This clone occurred once. The chain couples TRBV6-6 to TRBJ1-2; perhaps TRBD1 as D (6 bases). The CDR3 loop spans 11 amino acids. Trimming shortened V by 10 bases and J by 8 bases, and 14 bases separated the two germline ends. Germline V gene sequence: CDR1 MNHNY, CDR2 SVGAGI (reference sequence). The chain's CDR3 is CATETGGGYTF. CDR3 DNA sequence: TGTGCCACCGAAACGGGGGGCGGCTACACCTTC.

The chain employs TRBV4-1 and TRBJ2-2; D possibly corresponds to TRBD2 (5 bases). The CDR3 contains 15 residues. Germline V CDR1 and CDR2: MGHRA, YSYEKL. Trimming took off 0 bases at V and 3 bases at J, with 8 bases between the two ends. The CDR3 sequence: CASSQEWRHTGELFF. The CDR3 DNA is TGCGCCAGCAGCCAAGAATGGAGGCACACCGGGGAGCTGTTTTTT.

This chain links TRBV6-5 with TRBJ2-7; 9 bases are shared with TRBD2. The V segment lost 7 bases and the J segment 5 bases; nucleotides outside the gene matches: 12. CDR1 is MNHEY and CDR2 is SVGAGI in the germline V gene. This CDR3 has 15 residues. The CDR3 nucleotides read TGTGCCAGCATAGGAGGCGGGGGGGCCCCCCACGAGCAGTACTTC. This translates into CASIGGGGAPHEQYF.

V gene TRBV10-3 combines with J gene TRBJ1-6; tentative D call: TRBD1 (6 bases). The CDR3 length is 16 residues. The germline CDR1 and CDR2 sequences are ENHRY and SYGVKD. V lost 0 bases to trimming and J lost 6 bases, with 12 bases between them. In DNA, the CDR3 is TGTGCCATCAGTGAGTCGAGGGGGGCCCGTAATTCACCCCTCCACTTT. This translates into CAISESRGARNSPLHF.

The rearrangement uses TRBV5-1 and TRBJ1-4; no clear D. Trimming removed 5 bases from V and 0 bases from J, with 8 bases in between. The CDR3 is 14 residues long. Germline CDR1 and CDR2: SGHRS and YFSETQ. CDR3 sequence: CASREMPTNEKLFF. For the CDR3, the DNA is TGCGCCAGCAGAGAAATGCCAACTAATGAAAAACTGTTTTTT.